This TCR beta chain emerged from a study of T cell responses to AZD1222 COVID-19 vaccine. For the study at large: Pooling covered second doses at about 4 or about 12 weeks. Study-level findings and limits: Spike-specific TCR breadth and depth both grew after two AZD1222 doses. CD4 TCRs linked to vaccination spanned spike, dominating at 160-218 and 743-854.

Sequenced by immunoSEQ multiplex PCR; TCRdb stores in-frame clones only, minus some. Of 180,000 or so clones listed, about 95% are singletons. The V end was cut by 0 bases, the J end by 2 bases, with 8 bases between. Per germline, CDR1 SGDLS and CDR2 YYNGEE. The CDR3 has 14 residues. This clone showed up just a few times. Antigen unknown. The TCR was taken from an adult in good health. The chain couples TRBV9 to TRBJ1-1; D is unresolved. Sample: peripheral blood, taken on day 0 of AZD1222 vaccination. DNA of the CDR3: TGTGCCAGCAGCGTAGGAACAGCTAACACTGAAGCTTTCTTT. Translated: CASSVGTANTEAFF.